This T cell receptor (beta chain) emerged from a study of T cells and copy number aberrations in small-cell lung cancer. A single count supports this clone. Limited-stage small-cell lung cancer patients underwent surgery between 2008 and 2020. All donors had upfront surgery, without preoperative chemotherapy or radiotherapy, and never received immunotherapy. Each donor had smoking or heavy second-hand smoke exposure. Adjacent normal lung was taken at least 2 cm from tumor. The assay was immunoSEQ multiplex PCR, and TCRdb's table has in-frame clones only and misses some. There are about 2,000 clones in the sample; 70% to 85% occur only once, and about 5% lies in the top ten. This CDR3 comprises 15 residues. Per the germline V gene, CDR1 is LNHDA and CDR2 is SQIVND (reference sequence). Trimming took 7 bases from V and 5 from J; bases not matched to a gene: 10.

This TCR was recovered from a man aged 45 to 65 with small cell lung cancer. The genes are TRBV19 and TRBJ1-4; the match to TRBD1 covers 7 bases. Specimen: normal tissue next to the tumor. CDR3 region: CASTVRQGRNEKLFF. The DNA of the CDR3 is TGTGCCAGTACGGTTCGACAGGGTAGAAATGAAAAACTGTTTTTT.